The 32 T cell receptor beta chains presented below share a single source sample, sequenced in a study of cytomegalovirus exposure and HLA in healthy donors. PCR primers comprised 60 Vbeta and 13 Jbeta primers. TCRdb's table, derived via immunoSEQ multiplex PCR, lists solely in-frame clones and lacks some. This sample's clone table lists around 120,000 clones. Material: PBMCs. The receptor set was obtained from a man aged 18 to 29 in good health and CMV-seronegative.

The chain carries TRBV19 and TRBJ2-2, with 11 bases that match TRBD2. CDR1 is LNHDA, CDR2 SQIVND, per germline (reference sequence). After removal of 0 bases from V and 6 bases from J, the junction contained 3 bases not matched to a gene. The CDR3 runs 16 residues. The CDR3 nucleotides are TGTGCCAGTAGTATAGAACTAGCGGGAGCCCCCGGGGAGCTGTTTTTT. Translated: CASSIELAGAPGELFF.

The CDR3: CASSRVSLGQSSSYEQYF. The DNA of the CDR3 is TGCGCCAGCAGCCGGGTATCACTGGGGCAGTCTAGCTCCTACGAGCAGTACTTC. V gene TRBV4-1 combines with J gene TRBJ2-7; D may be TRBD1 (5 bases). Germline CDR1 is MGHRA and CDR2 is YSYEKL. This CDR3 has 18 amino acids. V dropped 4 bases and J dropped 0 bases, with 22 bases sitting between them.

Of note for this clone: Within the sample, other DNA sequences also encode this same CDR3. The chain employs TRBV27 and TRBJ2-1; 11 bases line up with TRBD1. Germline CDR1 and CDR2: MNHEY and SMNVEV (reference sequence). The length of the CDR3 is 14 residues. Trimming at V came to 6 bases and at J to 6 bases, leaving 4 bases not matched to a gene. The CDR3 sequence is CASSPGTGGNEQFF. CDR3 nucleotide sequence: TGTGCCAGCAGCCCCGGGACAGGGGGCAATGAGCAGTTCTTC.

J is TRBJ2-1 and V is TRBV5-1, with a tentative D call TRBD1 (5 bases). The V and J ends lost 2 bases and 8 bases respectively, with 11 bases between them. Germline V lookup: CDR1 SGHRS, CDR2 YFSETQ. This CDR3 has 13 amino acids. CDR3 protein: CASSLLGAHEQFF. CDR3 nucleotides: TGCGCCAGCAGCTTATTAGGGGCTCATGAGCAGTTCTTC.

The rearrangement links TRBV7-6 to TRBJ2-7; the match to TRBD1 covers 9 bases. This CDR3 has 17 residues. J was trimmed by 5 bases and V by 3 bases; bases with no gene match: 14. Germline CDR1 and CDR2: SGHVS and FNYEAQ. CDR3 protein: CASSFRGGTGQVHEQYF. In DNA form, the CDR3 reads TGTGCCAGCAGCTTCCGGGGCGGGACAGGGCAGGTTCACGAGCAGTACTTC.

The rearrangement joins TRBV11-2 to TRBJ2-1, with D possibly TRBD1 on 7 matching bases. V dropped 6 bases and J dropped 9 bases, with 12 bases sitting between them. CDR1 and CDR2 (germline): SGHAT, FQNNGV. The CDR3 sequence is 12 residues long. CDR3: CASSSGGGEQFF. In DNA, the CDR3 is TGTGCCAGCAGTTCAGGGGGAGGTGAGCAGTTCTTC.

This sequence joins TRBV27 and TRBJ2-2; 10 bases map to TRBD1. CDR1 MNHEY and CDR2 SMNVEV come from the germline V gene (reference sequence). The ends lost 8 bases at V and 3 bases at J; junction bases unmatched: 9. CDR3 size: 16 residues. CDR3 coding DNA: TGTGCCAGCTTTGAGGGGACAGGGGCTTACACCGGGGAGCTGTTTTTT. The encoded protein is CASFEGTGAYTGELFF.

V is TRBV4-1 and J is TRBJ1-5; unclear D gene. The germline V gene has CDR1 MGHRA and CDR2 YSYEKL. Trimming took off 3 bases at V and 3 bases at J, with 6 bases between the two ends. This CDR3 region has 13 residues. Written as DNA, the CDR3 is TGCGCCAGCAGCCACCTACTCAATCAGCCCCAGCATTTT. This sequence encodes CASSHLLNQPQHF.

The chain has TRBV14 and TRBJ1-2; 7 bases match TRBD1. The CDR3 has 13 amino acids. Germline assignment: CDR1 SGHDN and CDR2 FVKESK. V shed 3 bases, J shed 4 bases, and the junction held 2 bases outside the gene matches. DNA of the CDR3: TGTGCCAGCAGCCAGGGACAGACCTATGGCTACACCTTC. Translation: CASSQGQTYGYTF.

The gene calls are TRBV7-9 and TRBJ1-5; D may be TRBD1 (5 bases). The CDR3 totals 15 residues. Trimming cost V 5 bases and J 1 base, with 12 bases left between them. Germline V gene sequence: CDR1 SEHNR, CDR2 FQNEAQ (reference sequence). CDR3 loop: CASSRVGGSNQPQHF. In DNA form, the CDR3 reads TGTGCCAGCAGCCGGGTCGGGGGAAGCAATCAGCCCCAGCATTTT.

The genes are TRBV6-5 and TRBJ1-5, with TRBD1 matching 9 bases. This CDR3 comprises 15 residues. The germline gives CDR1 MNHEY, CDR2 SVGAGI. V was pared by 6 bases and J by 4 bases, with 7 bases of the junction left unmatched. CDR3 sequence (DNA): TGTGCCAGCAGGGTGGACAGGGGCGTTAATCAGCCCCAGCATTTT. Translated: CASRVDRGVNQPQHF.

Remarks on this clone: This same CDR3 is encoded by further DNA sequences in the sample. The CDR3 DNA reads as TGCGCCAGCAGCCTGGCTAGCGGGGGGCCCAATGAGCAGTTCTTC. This gives the protein CASSLASGGPNEQFF. V usage is TRBV5-1 and J usage is TRBJ2-1, with 11 bases matching TRBD2. Trimming took 4 bases from V and 6 from J; bases not matched to a gene: 6. The CDR3 is made up of 15 amino acids. Germline CDR1 and CDR2: SGHRS and YFSETQ. Variable domain in full (rest from reference TRBV5-1 and TRBJ2-1): KAGVTQTPRYLIKTRGQQVTLSCSPISGHRSVSWYQQTPGQGLQFLFEYFSETQRNKGNFPGRFSGRQFSNSRSEMNVSTLELGDSALYLCASSLASGGPNEQFFGPGTRLTVL.

The genes are TRBV7-2 and TRBJ2-6, with a possible D match to TRBD1 (6 bases). V dropped 5 bases and J dropped 0 bases, with 11 bases sitting between them. The germline CDR1 and CDR2 sequences are SGHTA and FQGNSA. The length of the CDR3 is 16 residues. CDR3 amino acids: CASSQGQSSGANVLTF. In DNA, the CDR3 is TGTGCCAGCAGCCAGGGACAAAGCTCTGGGGCCAACGTCCTGACTTTC. The full variable domain, completed using reference TRBV7-2 and TRBJ2-6, is GAGVSQSPSNKVTEKGKDVELRCDPISGHTALYWYRQSLGQGLEFLIYFQGNSAPDKSGLPSDRFSAERTGGSVSTLTIQRTQQEDSAVYLCASSQGQSSGANVLTFGAGSRLTVL.

CDR3 loop: CASSFRQGNQPQHF. CDR3 coding DNA: TGTGCCAGCAGCTTCAGACAGGGGAATCAGCCCCAGCATTTT. The chain links TRBV7-8 to TRBJ1-5, with TRBD1 matching over 8 bases. The CDR3 covers 14 residues. In germline, CDR1 is SGHVS, CDR2 FQNEAQ. V lost 3 bases, J lost 4 bases, and 2 bases stayed unmatched.

This chain connects TRBV4-1 to TRBJ2-5, with 8 bases that match TRBD2. The tail of the sequence fits TRBJ2-7 better, so the J call may be wrong. Germline V gene sequence: CDR1 MGHRA, CDR2 YSYEKL. CDR3 length equals 14 residues. The CDR3 sequence: CASSPGGGRAEQYF. In DNA form, the CDR3 reads TGCGCCAGCAGCCCCGGCGGGGGGCGAGCCGAGCAGTACTTC.

This chain uses TRBV7-9 with TRBJ1-1; D remains ambiguous. The CDR3 totals 12 residues. The V and J ends lost 5 bases and 1 base respectively, with 5 bases between them. Germline assignment: CDR1 SEHNR and CDR2 FQNEAQ (reference sequence). The chain's CDR3 is CASSPENTEAFF. CDR3 DNA: TGTGCCAGCAGCCCAGAGAACACTGAAGCTTTCTTT.

The J gene is TRBJ2-5, the V gene TRBV5-6, with D possibly TRBD1 on 6 matching bases. The end of the DNA aligns better with TRBJ2-7, so the J call may be wrong. The CDR3 runs 15 residues. CDR1 and CDR2 (germline): SGHDT, YYEEEE. The CDR3 region is CASSLPAGRGYEQYF. The CDR3 region has the DNA TGTGCCAGCAGCTTGCCGGCTGGCAGGGGCTACGAGCAGTACTTC.

The rearrangement uses TRBV18 and TRBJ2-2, with D possibly matching TRBD1 (5 bases). This CDR3 has 17 residues. Germline V gene lookup returns CDR1 KGHSH and CDR2 LQKENI. V lost 6 bases and J lost 1, with 18 bases in between. Written as DNA, the CDR3 is TGTGCCAGCTCCCCTCTGGGGCTCCTGGGGAACACCGGGGAGCTGTTTTTT. Its translation: CASSPLGLLGNTGELFF.

V and J are TRBV5-1 and TRBJ2-7, with 9 bases identical to TRBD1. The germline V gene has CDR1 SGHRS and CDR2 YFSETQ. The CDR3 is 15 amino acids. The ends lost 3 bases at V and 1 base at J; junction bases unmatched: 5. CDR3 nucleotides: TGCGCCAGCAGCTCTATGACAGGGGGATCCTACGAGCAGTACTTC. Translating gives CASSSMTGGSYEQYF.

The V call is TRBV5-1, the J call TRBJ1-1, with D unresolved. This CDR3 has 13 residues. Germline V gene data show CDR1 as SGHRS and CDR2 as YFSETQ. V was pared by 6 bases and J by 2 bases, with 11 bases between. The chain's CDR3 is CASKMASNTEAFF. Written as DNA, the CDR3 is TGCGCCAGCAAAATGGCCTCAAACACTGAAGCTTTCTTT.

This chain connects TRBV30 to TRBJ1-1; the D is unclear. CDR3 length equals 13 residues. Germline V gene data show CDR1 as GTSNPN and CDR2 as SVGIG (reference sequence). V lost 2 bases and J 4 bases, leaving 11 bases between the germline ends. CDR3 in amino acids: CAWSLTTTTEAFF. The CDR3 coding sequence is TGTGCCTGGAGTCTCACGACAACCACTGAAGCTTTCTTT.

The V call is TRBV5-6, the J call TRBJ2-1; D is perhaps TRBD1 (5 bases). V was shortened by 0 bases and J by 0 bases, with 7 bases between the two germline ends. Germline V gives CDR1 SGHDT, CDR2 YYEEEE. This CDR3 has 15 amino acids. The CDR3: CASSLGQRSYNEQFF. For the CDR3, the DNA is TGTGCCAGCAGCTTGGGACAGCGCTCCTACAATGAGCAGTTCTTC.

J is TRBJ2-7 and V is TRBV14, with a weak D call TRBD1 (5 bases). This CDR3 has 16 residues. V dropped 1 base and J dropped 3 bases, with 16 bases sitting between them. CDR1 and CDR2 (germline): SGHDN, FVKESK. The CDR3 sequence is CASSQGVSAGYYEQYF. In nucleotides, the CDR3 is TGTGCCAGCAGCCAAGGCGTGTCGGCAGGGTACTACGAGCAGTACTTC.

The genes are TRBV5-1 and TRBJ2-1, with TRBD2 matching over 11 bases. V lost 7 bases to trimming and J lost 2 bases; unmatched junction nucleotides: 5. The CDR3 covers 15 residues. Per the germline V gene, CDR1 is SGHRS and CDR2 is YFSETQ. CDR3 nucleotide sequence: TGCGCCAGCCCAGGGACTAGCGGTCCCTACAATGAGCAGTTCTTC. Translated, it gives CASPGTSGPYNEQFF.

The V and J genes are TRBV13 and TRBJ1-1; a weak D match, TRBD1 (6 bases). Per germline, CDR1 PRHDT and CDR2 FYEKMQ (reference sequence). This CDR3 is 15 amino acids long. Between the trimmed V and J ends, which lost 3 bases and 0 bases, there was a span of 11 bases. CDR3 DNA sequence: TGTGCCAGCAGCTTGAGGGGGAACATGAACACTGAAGCTTTCTTT. Its translation: CASSLRGNMNTEAFF. Combining the CDR3 with reference TRBV13 and TRBJ1-1 gives the whole variable domain AAGVIQSPRHLIKEKRETATLKCYPIPRHDTVYWYQQGPGQDPQFLISFYEKMQSDKGSIPDRFSAQQFSDYHSELNMSSLELGDSALYFCASSLRGNMNTEAFFGQGTRLTVV.

V gene TRBV28 combines with J gene TRBJ2-1; TRBD1 might be the D (5 bases). Germline CDR1 reads MDHEN; CDR2 reads SYDVKM. With 7 bases removed from V and 0 bases from J, the gap between germline ends came to 13 bases. The CDR3 totals 15 residues. The CDR3 loop is CASTTTGYSYNEQFF. CDR3 DNA: TGTGCCAGCACTACTACAGGCTACTCCTACAATGAGCAGTTCTTC.

V gene TRBV7-8 combines with J gene TRBJ1-5; no clear D gene. CDR3 length equals 15 residues. Trimming removed 2 bases at V and 7 bases at J, with 15 bases between. Looked up from germline, CDR1 is SGHVS and CDR2 is FQNEAQ. This CDR3 is CASSLRRMPGQPQHF. The CDR3, as DNA: TGTGCCAGCAGCTTACGCAGGATGCCTGGACAGCCCCAGCATTTT.

The V and J genes are TRBV28 and TRBJ1-1, with 8 bases lining up with TRBD1. The CDR3 extends over 17 amino acids. Germline V gene data show CDR1 as MDHEN and CDR2 as SYDVKM. With 4 bases clipped from V and 0 bases from J, the junction kept 10 bases outside the gene matches. The CDR3 loop is CASSSYGTGVMNTEAFF. In DNA form, the CDR3 reads TGTGCCAGCAGTTCATATGGGACAGGCGTAATGAACACTGAAGCTTTCTTT.

This rearrangement joins TRBV5-8 to TRBJ1-2; weak D call: TRBD1 (5 bases). The V and J ends lost 3 bases and 2 bases respectively, with 8 bases between them. In germline, CDR1 is SGHTS, CDR2 YDEGEE. The CDR3 runs 13 residues. In DNA form, the CDR3 reads TGTGCCAGCAGCTGGCAGGGAAACTATGGCTACACCTTC. It translates to CASSWQGNYGYTF.

This sequence joins TRBV7-9 and TRBJ1-3, with no clear D. Trimming cost V 5 bases and J 4 bases, with 12 bases left between them. Germline-derived CDR1 and CDR2 are SEHNR and FQNEAQ (reference sequence). The CDR3 contains 14 residues. The CDR3 reads CASSRAGFGNTIYF. CDR3 bases: TGTGCCAGCAGCCGGGCGGGATTCGGAAACACCATATATTTT.

The genes are TRBV6-1 and TRBJ2-5; 7 bases are shared with TRBD1. This CDR3 spans 14 amino acids. Germline V gene sequence: CDR1 MNHNS, CDR2 SASEGT. V lost 6 bases, J lost 5 bases, and 9 bases stayed unmatched. The CDR3 sequence is CASSQPGQRETQYF. The CDR3 nucleotides are TGTGCCAGCAGCCAACCGGGACAGAGGGAGACCCAGTACTTC.

This rearrangement joins TRBV28 to TRBJ2-3; 15 bases are shared with TRBD2. V dropped 3 bases and J dropped 0; count of bases not matched to a gene: 7. The CDR3 length is 19 residues. Germline CDR1 reads MDHEN; CDR2 reads SYDVKM. CDR3 sequence (DNA): TGTGCCAGCAGTTTGGGACTAGCGGGAGGATCTACTAGCACAGATACGCAGTATTTT. Translation: CASSLGLAGGSTSTDTQYF.